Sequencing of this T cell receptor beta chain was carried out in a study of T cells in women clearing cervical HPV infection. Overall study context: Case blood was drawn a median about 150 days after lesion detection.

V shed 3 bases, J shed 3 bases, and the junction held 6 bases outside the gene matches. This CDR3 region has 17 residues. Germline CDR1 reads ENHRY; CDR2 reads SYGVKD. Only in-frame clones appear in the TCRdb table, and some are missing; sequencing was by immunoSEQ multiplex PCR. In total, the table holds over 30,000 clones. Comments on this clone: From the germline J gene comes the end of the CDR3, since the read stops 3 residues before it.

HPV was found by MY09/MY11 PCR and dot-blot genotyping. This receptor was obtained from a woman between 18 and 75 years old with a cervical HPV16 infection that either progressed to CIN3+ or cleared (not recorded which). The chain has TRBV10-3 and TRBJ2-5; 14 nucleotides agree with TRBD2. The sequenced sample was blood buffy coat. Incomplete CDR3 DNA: TGTGCCATCAGTGAAGGGACTAGCGGGGGATCTAAAGAGACC. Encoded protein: CAISEGTSGGSKET. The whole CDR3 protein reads CAISEGTSGGSKETQYF.